This is a list of T cell receptor beta chains from one sample in a study of blood T cell repertoires in COVID-19. Generated by immunoSEQ multiplex PCR, the TCRdb table keeps only in-frame clones and is missing some. The sample has around 25,000 clones, 88% seen once. Source material: peripheral blood. The receptors derive from a woman aged 45-65 years with active COVID-19. CDR3s leave out the opening cysteine and the closing phenylalanine or tryptophan. The order of the fields is V gene, D gene, CDR3 protein. The D gene is left open where the match is weak.

>TRBV5-6|-
ASSSGFYGYT
>TRBV10-3|TRBD1
AILRDRGLEQY
>TRBV15|-
ATSRAPRDEQY
>TRBV7-9|TRBD1
ASSQTGGNYNEQF
>TRBV7-3|-
ASSLGYGGEQF
>TRBV9|TRBD1
ASSGGQVNTEAF
>TRBV7-9|-
ASSRDFDTDTQY
>TRBV28|TRBD1
ASSFSTGLNSPLH
>TRBV5-1|TRBD1
ASSWTGSNTGELF
>TRBV25-1|TRBD2
ASSESGLSGRATGELF
>TRBV2|-
ASLERARYGYT
>TRBV18|-
ASSPGGVGNTIY
>TRBV7-2|-
ASSLSLGSYEQY
>TRBV11-2|TRBD1
ASSLRGNPTGELF
>TRBV7-9|-
ASSREPRYNEQF
>TRBV5-4|-
ASSLTGRETQY
>TRBV9|TRBD1
ASSVGDRMNTEAF
>TRBV6-5|-
ASAWGQGGQPQH
>TRBV28|-
ASKGVWNQPQH
>TRBV14|-
ASSQGGANYGYT
>TRBV2|TRBD2
ASRPGTSGSLLYEQY
>TRBV9|TRBD1
ASSPGQGAPGELF
>TRBV5-1|TRBD1
ASSLGQGSNQPQH
>TRBV27|-
ASSWAAGEQF
>TRBV6-6|TRBD1
ASRPNTGTGEEKLF
>TRBV5-1|-
ASSLAGVYGYT
>TRBV18|-
ASSPGGDEQY
>TRBV2|TRBD1
ASSRQTGRETQY
>TRBV19|-
ASSDTGSYGYT
>TRBV2|-
ASSVQGGYEQY
>TRBV5-4|TRBD2
ASSPETSGRSYNEQF
>TRBV9|-
ASSPSGVMNTEAF
>TRBV28|-
ASSSARTPQETQY
>TRBV6-6|TRBD1
ASTRGQGSTEAF
>TRBV5-1|-
ASSLGSPTEAF
>TRBV5-6|-
ASSLTGTNEQF
>TRBV28|-
ASRQHNNYGYT
>TRBV7-9|TRBD2
ASSHSGSSYEQY
>TRBV19|-
ASTPEFSTGQPQH
>TRBV12-3/TRBV12-4|-
ASSFLANTEAF
>TRBV3-1/TRBV3-2|-
ASSQLTGPNYGYT
>TRBV5-1|-
ASSTQGSSYEQY
>TRBV9|-
ASCPDLEDTQY
>TRBV28|TRBD2
ASSLGGGGTYNEQF
>TRBV5-5|-
ASSLLSGSSYNEQF
>TRBV28|-
ASSSYRVKYDGYT
>TRBV6-2/TRBV6-3|-
ASSSYRMGTIY
>TRBV28|-
ASSLETLMALH
>TRBV4-2|TRBD1
ASSIRTGGTEAF
>TRBV5-1|TRBD1
ASSLGGTGSYGYT
>TRBV6-2/TRBV6-3|-
ASSLAQGSNQPQH
>TRBV28|TRBD1
ASKLRGPYEQY
>TRBV19|TRBD1
ASSNLRGSTEAF